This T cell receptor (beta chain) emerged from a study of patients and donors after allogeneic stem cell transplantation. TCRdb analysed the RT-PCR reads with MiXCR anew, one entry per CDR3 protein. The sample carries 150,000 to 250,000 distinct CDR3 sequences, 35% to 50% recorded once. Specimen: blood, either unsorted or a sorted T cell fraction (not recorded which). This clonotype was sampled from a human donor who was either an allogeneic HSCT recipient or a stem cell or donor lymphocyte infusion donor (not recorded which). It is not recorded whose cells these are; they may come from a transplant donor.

CDR3 residues: CASSYSRRAGANVLTF. CDR3 in DNA: TGTGCCAGCAGTTACTCAAGGAGGGCTGGGGCCAACGTCCTGACTTTC. The chain has TRBV6-5 and TRBJ2-6; TRBD2 might be the D (6 bases). The germline V gene has CDR1 MNHEY and CDR2 SVGAGI. The CDR3 loop spans 16 amino acids. V was clipped by 0 bases and J by 2 bases, with 8 bases between them.